A selection of T cell receptor beta chains follows, all from one sample in a study of T cells in Graves' hyperthyroidism and ophthalmopathy. TCRdb re-derived calls from the multiplex PCR reads in MiXCR, one entry per CDR3 protein. Altogether 500,000 to 800,000 distinct CDR3 sequences are present, more than 12% being singletons, with the ten largest covering roughly an eighth. The sample was blood. The receptors were gathered from a woman in her 50s with Graves' ophthalmopathy. Each CDR3 is given with its conserved first and last residue. The order of the fields is clone size, V gene, J gene, D gene, CDR3 protein, CDR3 DNA. D genes are given only for firm matches. Size tells how often a clone was seen (once, few, many) or the class of an expanded clone, and some rows leave it out.

size: .; V: TRBV5-5; J: TRBJ2-7; D: TRBD2; CDR3: CASSLRSGRAYEQYF; DNA: TGTGCCAGCAGCTTGAGGAGCGGGAGAGCCTACGAGCAGTACTTC
size: .; V: TRBV24-1; J: TRBJ1-5; D: .; CDR3: CATRGRGAPSGQPQHF; DNA: TGTGCCACCAGAGGTAGAGGGGCCCCTTCGGGACAGCCCCAGCATTTT
size: many; V: TRBV10-3; J: TRBJ2-2; D: .; CDR3: CAISAQGGIGELFF; DNA: TGTGCCATCAGTGCCCAGGGTGGTATCGGGGAGCTGTTTTTT
size: many; V: TRBV10-3; J: TRBJ2-1; D: TRBD2; CDR3: CAISESWVTSGSGNNEQFF; DNA: TGTGCCATCAGTGAGTCGTGGGTGACTAGCGGGAGCGGGAACAATGAGCAGTTCTTC
size: .; V: TRBV4-3; J: TRBJ2-1; D: .; CDR3: CASSHVRGIYNEQFF; DNA: TGCGCCAGCAGCCACGTCCGGGGGATATACAATGAGCAGTTCTTC
size: few; V: TRBV11-3; J: TRBJ2-1; D: TRBD1; CDR3: CASSLETGKLGGYNEQFF; DNA: TGTGCCAGCAGCTTGGAGACAGGGAAGCTAGGGGGTTACAATGAGCAGTTCTTC
size: .; V: TRBV12-3/TRBV12-4; J: TRBJ2-2; D: TRBD2; CDR3: CASSTTSSSGPNTGELFF; DNA: TGTGCCAGCAGTACCACCTCTTCTAGCGGACCGAACACCGGGGAGCTGTTTTTT
size: .; V: TRBV6-4; J: TRBJ2-2; D: .; CDR3: CASSKSDSGELFF; DNA: TGTGCCAGCAGTAAGAGTGATTCCGGGGAGCTGTTTTTT
size: .; V: TRBV11-2; J: TRBJ2-7; D: .; CDR3: CASSSRPGTYEQYF; DNA: TGTGCCAGCAGCTCCAGGCCAGGAACCTACGAGCAGTACTTC
size: .; V: TRBV10-3; J: TRBJ2-7; D: .; CDR3: CAIRESYEQYF; DNA: TGTGCCATCAGGGAATCCTACGAGCAGTACTTC
size: many; V: TRBV28; J: TRBJ1-3; D: .; CDR3: CASKGLQPSGNTIYF; DNA: TGTGCCAGCAAAGGACTTCAGCCATCTGGAAACACCATATATTTT